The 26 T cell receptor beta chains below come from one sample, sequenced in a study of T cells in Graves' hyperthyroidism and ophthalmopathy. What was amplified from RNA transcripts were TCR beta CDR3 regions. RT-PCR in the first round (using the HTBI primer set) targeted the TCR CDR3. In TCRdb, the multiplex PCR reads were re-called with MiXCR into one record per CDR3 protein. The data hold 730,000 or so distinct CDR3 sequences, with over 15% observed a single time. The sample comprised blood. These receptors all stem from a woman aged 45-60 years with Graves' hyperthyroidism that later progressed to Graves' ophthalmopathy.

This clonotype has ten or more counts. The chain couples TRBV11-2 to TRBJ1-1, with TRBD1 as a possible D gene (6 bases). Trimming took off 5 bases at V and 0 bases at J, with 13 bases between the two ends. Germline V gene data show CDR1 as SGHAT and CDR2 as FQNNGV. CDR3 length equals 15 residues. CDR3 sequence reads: CASSPQGHLNTEAFF. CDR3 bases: TGTGCCAGCAGCCCCCAGGGACATCTGAACACTGAAGCTTTCTTT.

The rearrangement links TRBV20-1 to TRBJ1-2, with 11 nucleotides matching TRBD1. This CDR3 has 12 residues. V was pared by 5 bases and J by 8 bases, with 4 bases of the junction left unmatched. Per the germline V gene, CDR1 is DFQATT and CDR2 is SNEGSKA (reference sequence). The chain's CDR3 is CSASRTGGGYTF. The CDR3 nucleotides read TGCAGTGCTTCTCGGACAGGGGGCGGCTACACCTTC.

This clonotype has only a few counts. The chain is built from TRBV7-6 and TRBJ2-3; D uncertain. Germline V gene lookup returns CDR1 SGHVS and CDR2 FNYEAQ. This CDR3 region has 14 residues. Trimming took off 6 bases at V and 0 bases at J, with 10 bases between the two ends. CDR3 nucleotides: TGTGCCAGCAGTGGATTGGGGAGCACAGATACGCAGTATTTT. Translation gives CASSGLGSTDTQYF.

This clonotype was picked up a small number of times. In DNA, the CDR3 is TGTGCCAGTAGTATAGAAGACATGAACACTGAAGCTTTCTTT. Amino acids: CASSIEDMNTEAFF. This chain joins TRBV19 and TRBJ1-1; D remains ambiguous. Germline values: CDR1 LNHDA, CDR2 SQIVND (reference sequence). The V gene lost 0 bases and the J gene lost 0 bases, with 5 bases spanning the gap. This CDR3 contains 14 residues.

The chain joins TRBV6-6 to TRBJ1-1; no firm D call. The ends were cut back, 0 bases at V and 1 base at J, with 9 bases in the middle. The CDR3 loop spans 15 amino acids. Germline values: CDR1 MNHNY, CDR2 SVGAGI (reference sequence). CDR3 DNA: TGTGCCAGCAGTTACTCGGGGATCTCGAACACTGAAGCTTTCTTT. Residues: CASSYSGISNTEAFF.

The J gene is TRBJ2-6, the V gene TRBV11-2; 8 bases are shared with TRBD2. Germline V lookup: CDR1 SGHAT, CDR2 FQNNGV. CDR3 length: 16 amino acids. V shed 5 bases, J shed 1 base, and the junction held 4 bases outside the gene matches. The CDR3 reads CASSHTGGSGANVLTF. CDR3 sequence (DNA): TGTGCCAGCAGCCACACGGGGGGGTCTGGGGCCAACGTCCTGACTTTC.

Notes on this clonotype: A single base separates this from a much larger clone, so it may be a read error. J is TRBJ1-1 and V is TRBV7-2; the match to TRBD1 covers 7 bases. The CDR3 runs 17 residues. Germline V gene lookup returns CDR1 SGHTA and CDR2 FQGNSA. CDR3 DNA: TGCGCCAGCAGCTCGCAGGTCCCCGGGACAGTGAACACTGAAGCTTTCTTT. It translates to CASSSQVPGTVNTEAFF.

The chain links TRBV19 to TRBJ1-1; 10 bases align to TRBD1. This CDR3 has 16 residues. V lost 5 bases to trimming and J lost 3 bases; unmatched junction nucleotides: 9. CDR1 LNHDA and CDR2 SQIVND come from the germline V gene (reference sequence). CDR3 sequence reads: CASSSGQGYTDTEAFF. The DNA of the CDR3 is TGTGCCAGTAGTTCGGGACAGGGGTATACGGACACTGAAGCTTTCTTT.

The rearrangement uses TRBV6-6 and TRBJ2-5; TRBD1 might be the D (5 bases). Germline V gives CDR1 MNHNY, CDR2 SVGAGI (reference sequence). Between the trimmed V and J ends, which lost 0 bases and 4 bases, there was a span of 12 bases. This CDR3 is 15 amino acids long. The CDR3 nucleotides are TGTGCCAGCAGTTACTCGAGTCCAGGGTTAGAGACCCAGTACTTC. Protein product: CASSYSSPGLETQYF.

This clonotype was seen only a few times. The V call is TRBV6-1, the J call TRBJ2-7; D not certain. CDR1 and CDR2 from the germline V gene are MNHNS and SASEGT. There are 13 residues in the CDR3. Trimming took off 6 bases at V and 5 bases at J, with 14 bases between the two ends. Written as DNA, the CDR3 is TGTGCCAGCAGACGGACGAAGGTGGACGAGCAGTACTTC. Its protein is CASRRTKVDEQYF.

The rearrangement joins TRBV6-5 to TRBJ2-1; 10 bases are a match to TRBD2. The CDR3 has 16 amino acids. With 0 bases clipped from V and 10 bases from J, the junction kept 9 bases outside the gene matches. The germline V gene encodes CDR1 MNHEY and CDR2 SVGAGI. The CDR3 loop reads CASSYSTQRGGWEQFF. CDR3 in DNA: TGTGCCAGCAGTTACTCGACCCAGCGGGGGGGCTGGGAGCAGTTCTTC.

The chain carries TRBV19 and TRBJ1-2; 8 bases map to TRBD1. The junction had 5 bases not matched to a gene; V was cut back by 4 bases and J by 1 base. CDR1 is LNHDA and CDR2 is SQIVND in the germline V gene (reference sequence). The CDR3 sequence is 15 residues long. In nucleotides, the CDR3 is TGTGCCAGTAGTACCCAGGGGGCCCATAACTATGGCTACACCTTC. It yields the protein CASSTQGAHNYGYTF.

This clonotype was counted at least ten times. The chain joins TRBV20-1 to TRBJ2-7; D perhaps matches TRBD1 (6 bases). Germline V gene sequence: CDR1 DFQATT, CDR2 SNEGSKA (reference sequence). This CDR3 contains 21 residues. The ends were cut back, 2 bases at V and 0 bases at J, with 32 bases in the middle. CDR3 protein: CSARPYPGLALLGADSYEQYF. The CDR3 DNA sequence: TGCAGTGCTAGACCCTACCCCGGACTGGCTCTGCTGGGGGCAGACTCCTACGAGCAGTACTTC.

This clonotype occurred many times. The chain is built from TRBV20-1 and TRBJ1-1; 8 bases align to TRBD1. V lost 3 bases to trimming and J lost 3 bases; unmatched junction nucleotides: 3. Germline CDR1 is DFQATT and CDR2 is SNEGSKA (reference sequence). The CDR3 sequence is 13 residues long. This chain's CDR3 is CSARVDRDTEAFF. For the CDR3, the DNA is TGCAGTGCTAGGGTGGACAGGGACACTGAAGCTTTCTTT.

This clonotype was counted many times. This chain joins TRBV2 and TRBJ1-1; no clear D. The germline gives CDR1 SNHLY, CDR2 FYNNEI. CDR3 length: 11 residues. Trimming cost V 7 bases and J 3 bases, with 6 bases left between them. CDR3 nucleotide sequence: TGTGCCAGCAATTGGGACACTGAAGCTTTCTTT. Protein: CASNWDTEAFF.

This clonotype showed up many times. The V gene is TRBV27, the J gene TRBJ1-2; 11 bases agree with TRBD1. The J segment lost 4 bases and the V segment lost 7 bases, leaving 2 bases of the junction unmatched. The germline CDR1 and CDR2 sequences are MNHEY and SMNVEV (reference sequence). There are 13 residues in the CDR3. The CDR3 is CASKDRGLYGYTF. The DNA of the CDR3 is TGTGCCAGCAAGGACAGGGGGCTCTATGGCTACACCTTC.

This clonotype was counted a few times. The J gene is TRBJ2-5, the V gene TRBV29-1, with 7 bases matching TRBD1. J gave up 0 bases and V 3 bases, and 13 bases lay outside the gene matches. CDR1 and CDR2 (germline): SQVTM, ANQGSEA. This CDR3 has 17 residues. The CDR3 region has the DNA TGCAGCGTTGAGAGGTCACAGGGGACCGGGCACCAAGAGACCCAGTACTTC. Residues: CSVERSQGTGHQETQYF.

This chain's CDR3 is CASTPLGGHQDTQYF. The CDR3 DNA is TGTGCCAGTACCCCCCTGGGGGGGCATCAAGATACGCAGTATTTT. This chain joins TRBV19 and TRBJ2-3; D may be TRBD2 (7 bases). V was cut by 7 bases and J by 5 bases, with 19 bases left in between. The CDR3 totals 15 residues. The germline V gene has CDR1 LNHDA and CDR2 SQIVND (reference sequence).

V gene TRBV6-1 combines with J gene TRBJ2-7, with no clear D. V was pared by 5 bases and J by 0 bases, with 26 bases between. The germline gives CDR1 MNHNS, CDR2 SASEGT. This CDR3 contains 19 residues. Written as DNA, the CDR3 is TGTGCCAGCAGTCCCCCGAGGTCCCCGGGCAGGATCCTCTCCTACGAGCAGTACTTC. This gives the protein CASSPPRSPGRILSYEQYF.

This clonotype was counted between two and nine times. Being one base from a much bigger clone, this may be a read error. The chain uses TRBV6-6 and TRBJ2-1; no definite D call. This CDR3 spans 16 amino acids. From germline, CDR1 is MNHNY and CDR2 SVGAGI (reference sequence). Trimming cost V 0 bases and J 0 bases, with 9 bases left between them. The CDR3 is CASSYSGRSSYNEQFF. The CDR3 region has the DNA TGTGCCAGCAGTTACTCGGGCAGGAGCTCCTACAATGAGCAGTTCTTC.

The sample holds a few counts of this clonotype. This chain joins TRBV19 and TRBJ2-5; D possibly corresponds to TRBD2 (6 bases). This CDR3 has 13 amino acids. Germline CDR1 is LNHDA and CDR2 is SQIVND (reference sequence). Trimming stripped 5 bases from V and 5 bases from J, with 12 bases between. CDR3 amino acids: CASSLRLGETQYF. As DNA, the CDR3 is TGTGCCAGTAGTCTCAGACTAGGCGAGACCCAGTACTTC. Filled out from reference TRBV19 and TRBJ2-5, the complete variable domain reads DGGITQSPKYLFRKEGQNVTLSCEQNLNHDAMYWYRQDPGQGLRLIYYSQIVNDFQKGDIAEGYSVSREKKESFPLTVTSAQKNPTAFYLCASSLRLGETQYFGPGTRLLVL.

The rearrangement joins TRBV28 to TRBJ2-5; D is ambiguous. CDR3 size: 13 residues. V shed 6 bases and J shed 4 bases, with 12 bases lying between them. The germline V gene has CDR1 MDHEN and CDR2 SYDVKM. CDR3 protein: CASSTTALETQYF. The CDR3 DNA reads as TGTGCCAGCAGCACTACGGCATTAGAGACCCAGTACTTC. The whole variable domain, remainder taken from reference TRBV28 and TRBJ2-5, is DVKVTQSSRYLVKRTGEKVFLECVQDMDHENMFWYRQDPGLGLRLIYFSYDVKMKEKGDIPEGYSVSREKKERFSLILESASTNQTSMYLCASSTTALETQYFGPGTRLLVL.

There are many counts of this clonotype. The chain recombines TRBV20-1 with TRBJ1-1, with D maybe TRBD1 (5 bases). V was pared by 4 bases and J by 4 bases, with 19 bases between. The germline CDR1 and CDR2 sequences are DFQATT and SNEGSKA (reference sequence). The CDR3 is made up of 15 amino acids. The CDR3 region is CSAINGGLGGTEAFF. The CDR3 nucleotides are TGCAGTGCTATCAATGGGGGTCTCGGGGGCACTGAAGCTTTCTTT.

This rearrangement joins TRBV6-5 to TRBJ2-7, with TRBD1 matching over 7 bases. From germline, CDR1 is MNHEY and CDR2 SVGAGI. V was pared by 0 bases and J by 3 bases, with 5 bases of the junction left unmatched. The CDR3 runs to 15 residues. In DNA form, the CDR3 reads TGTGCCAGCAGTTACTCAGAAGGGGACAGCTACGAGCAGTACTTC. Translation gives CASSYSEGDSYEQYF.

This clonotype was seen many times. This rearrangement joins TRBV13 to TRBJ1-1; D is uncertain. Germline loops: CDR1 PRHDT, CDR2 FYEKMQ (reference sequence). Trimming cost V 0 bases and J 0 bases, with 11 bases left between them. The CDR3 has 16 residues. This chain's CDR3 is CASSLGLGSLNTEAFF. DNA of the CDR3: TGTGCCAGCAGCTTAGGCCTAGGCAGTCTGAACACTGAAGCTTTCTTT.

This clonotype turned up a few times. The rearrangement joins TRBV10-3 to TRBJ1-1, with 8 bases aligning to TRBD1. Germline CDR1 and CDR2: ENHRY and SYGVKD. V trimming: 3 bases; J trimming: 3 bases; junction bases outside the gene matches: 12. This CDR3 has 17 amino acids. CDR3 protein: CAISEGVDRVGDTEAFF. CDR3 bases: TGTGCCATCAGTGAAGGGGTGGACAGGGTGGGGGACACTGAAGCTTTCTTT.